This T cell receptor beta chain was profiled in a study of regulatory T cells in long-lasting Graves disease. For the study at large: Patients with persistent Graves' disease had over 5 years of antithyroid drugs and persistent TSH receptor antibodies. Study-wide findings and caveats: TCR diversity was lower in persistent than newly diagnosed Graves' disease.

This clonotype came up many times. Its antigen is unidentified. Arm-PCR with iRepertoire HTBI primers amplified the CDR3 regions for these TCR beta libraries. TCRdb reprocessed the multiplex PCR reads with MiXCR, giving one entry per CDR3 protein. The table records fewer than 600,000 distinct CDR3 sequences, approximately 23% of them present only once. Time point specified: persistent/refractory GD, antithyroid drugs over 5 years with positive TRAb. Preparation of the TCR library used RNA extracted from PBMCs. Clinicians diagnosed Graves' disease using American Thyroid Association guidelines. EDTA tubes were used for drawing around 9.7 milliliters of peripheral blood. With 6 bases clipped from V and 0 bases from J, the junction kept 8 bases outside the gene matches. Per the germline V gene, CDR1 is MNHNS and CDR2 is SASEGT. The CDR3 runs to 16 residues.

The clonotype was recovered from a female donor with Graves disease. The V gene is TRBV6-1, the J gene TRBJ1-1, with 9 bases that match TRBD1. Sample: peripheral blood mononuclear cells (PBMCs), taken when the disease was refractory, from a patient treated with antithyroid drugs. CDR3: CASRSVGTGLNTEAFF. CDR3 coding DNA: TGTGCCAGCAGGTCTGTAGGGACAGGGTTGAACACTGAAGCTTTCTTT.